The next 12 T cell receptor beta chains were all read from a single sample in a study of regulatory T cells in long-lasting Graves disease. The TCR beta library used iRepertoire HTBI primers with Arm-PCR amplification of CDR3. TCRdb called the multiplex PCR reads again in MiXCR, with one record for every CDR3 protein. The table has around 400,000 distinct CDR3 sequences, approximately 15% seen once; the top ten hold approximately 7.8%. The time point was: newly diagnosed GD, antithyroid drugs for less than 3 months. Researchers made the TCR library from RNA that was extracted from PBMCs. Separately, the same data were catalogued under a study of T cells in Graves' hyperthyroidism and ophthalmopathy.

Sequencing used peripheral blood mononuclear cells (PBMCs), obtained at new diagnosis, from a patient treated with antithyroid drugs. The receptors stem from a woman between 35 and 50 years old with Graves disease.

Worth noting for this clonotype: This may be a read error, as it is one base from a much larger clone. The J gene is TRBJ2-3, the V gene TRBV19; weak D call: TRBD2 (6 bases). This CDR3 is built from 15 residues. Germline V gives CDR1 LNHDA, CDR2 SQIVND (reference sequence). Trimming pared 5 bases from V and 0 bases from J, leaving 12 bases between. The DNA for the CDR3 is TGTGCCAGTAGTGGACGGGAGACTAGCACAGATACGCAGTATTTT. This gives the protein CASSGRETSTDTQYF.

The gene calls are TRBV3-1 and TRBJ2-7; D perhaps matches TRBD2 (6 bases). The V gene's germline CDR1 is LGHDT and CDR2 YNNKEL (reference sequence). V was shortened by 0 bases and J by 8 bases, with 11 bases between the two germline ends. There are 13 residues in the CDR3. This chain's CDR3 is CASSQDLAGKQYF. CDR3 in DNA: TGTGCCAGCAGCCAAGATTTGGCGGGAAAGCAGTACTTC.

This clonotype was observed at least ten times. The chain joins TRBV20-1 to TRBJ2-1, with D perhaps TRBD2 (5 bases). V was cut by 1 base and J by 6 bases, with 7 bases left in between. Germline V gene data show CDR1 as DFQATT and CDR2 as SNEGSKA (reference sequence). This CDR3 region has 12 residues. Here the CDR3 DNA reads TGCAGTGCTAGAGTAGGGAGCAATGAGCAGTTCTTC. Its protein is CSARVGSNEQFF.

About this clonotype itself: One end of the junction varies from germline; a read error may be responsible. The CDR3 here is CASSPPGPFNFGYTF. In DNA, the CDR3 is TGTGCCAGCTCACCCCCGGGACCGTTTAACTTTGGCTACACCTTC. The chain uses TRBV18 and TRBJ1-2; possible D gene TRBD1, 5 bases. The CDR3 sequence is 15 residues long. Germline assignment: CDR1 KGHSH and CDR2 LQKENI.

This clonotype was counted at least ten times. The V and J genes are TRBV18 and TRBJ2-1; D possibly corresponds to TRBD1 (6 bases). The CDR3 totals 14 residues. V dropped 3 bases and J dropped 8 bases, with 14 bases sitting between them. CDR1 is KGHSH and CDR2 is LQKENI in the germline V gene. CDR3 sequence: CASSPQGSVDEQFF. CDR3 DNA sequence: TGTGCCAGCTCACCGCAGGGGTCTGTGGATGAGCAGTTCTTC.

This clonotype showed up just a few times. The chain's CDR3 is CASSFGEGPNEKLFF. CDR3 DNA sequence: TGTGCCAGCAGCTTTGGTGAGGGACCTAATGAAAAACTGTTTTTT. The chain recombines TRBV5-5 with TRBJ1-4; maybe TRBD1 (5 bases). With 2 bases removed from V and 3 bases from J, the gap between germline ends came to 11 bases. This CDR3 is 15 amino acids long. CDR1 and CDR2 from the germline V gene are SGHKS and YYEKEE (reference sequence).

This clonotype occurred many times. The rearrangement joins TRBV6-5 to TRBJ1-1; D is uncertain. Germline loops: CDR1 MNHEY, CDR2 SVGAGI. The V gene lost 6 bases and the J gene lost 1 base, with 9 bases spanning the gap. This CDR3 spans 13 amino acids. The CDR3 bases are TGTGCCAGCAGCTACAACCCGAACACTGAAGCTTTCTTT. This gives the protein CASSYNPNTEAFF.

The V call is TRBV5-6, the J call TRBJ2-5; 8 bases are shared with TRBD2. From germline, CDR1 is SGHDT and CDR2 YYEEEE. The CDR3 spans 14 residues. V lost 4 bases, J lost 5 bases, and 7 bases stayed unmatched. The CDR3 here is CASSNSGTVETQYF. CDR3 nucleotide sequence: TGTGCCAGCAGCAATAGCGGGACCGTGGAGACCCAGTACTTC.

This clonotype showed up just a few times. The V and J genes are TRBV2 and TRBJ2-2; TRBD2 matches at 15 bases. CDR3 length: 18 residues. V dropped 5 bases and J dropped 8; count of bases not matched to a gene: 12. The germline V gene has CDR1 SNHLY and CDR2 FYNNEI. CDR3 sequence reads: CASSQIPGLAGGPGELFF. The CDR3, as DNA: TGTGCCAGCAGTCAGATCCCGGGACTAGCGGGAGGCCCTGGGGAGCTGTTTTTT.

The table lists this clonotype with many counts. The chain has TRBV6-2 or TRBV6-3 and TRBJ2-7; 10 positions match TRBD2. CDR3 length equals 15 residues. CDR1 is MNHEY, CDR2 SVGEGT, per germline. The junction had 7 bases not matched to a gene; V was cut back by 5 bases and J by 3 bases. In DNA form, the CDR3 reads TGTGCCAGCAGTGATCCCGGACTAGCGGACTACGAGCAGTACTTC. Protein: CASSDPGLADYEQYF.

This clonotype was observed many times. The gene calls are TRBV30 and TRBJ2-1; D is unresolved. The V end lost 5 bases, the J end lost 2 bases, and 16 bases lay between the germline ends. Germline values: CDR1 GTSNPN, CDR2 SVGIG (reference sequence). The CDR3 spans 15 residues. As DNA, the CDR3 is TGTGCCTGGGTCACCGGGCCGAGGACCTACAATGAGCAGTTCTTC. Translated: CAWVTGPRTYNEQFF.

This chain uses TRBV20-1 with TRBJ2-7, with 10 bases fitting TRBD1. With V trimmed by 0 bases and J by 3 bases, 5 bases remained unmatched. This CDR3 comprises 15 residues. Germline CDR1 reads DFQATT; CDR2 reads SNEGSKA (reference sequence). The CDR3 DNA follows: TGCAGTGCTAGAGACCTCGGGACAGGGGACTACGAGCAGTACTTC. Translation: CSARDLGTGDYEQYF.